Presented here are 2 T cell receptor beta chains from one specimen sequenced in a study of blood T cell repertoires in COVID-19. Some clones are missing from TCRdb's copy, which holds only in-frame ones; the method was immunoSEQ multiplex PCR. The table has 150,000 to 200,000 clones, about 88% seen once. Sequenced sample: peripheral blood. These receptors all stem from a woman older than 75 in a cohort sampled during active or convalescent COVID-19.

The rearrangement uses TRBV19 and TRBJ2-5; a weak D match, TRBD2 (5 bases). The CDR3 length is 16 residues. Germline values: CDR1 LNHDA, CDR2 SQIVND (reference sequence). Trimming cost V 0 bases and J 1 base, with 12 bases left between them. Here the CDR3 reads CASSIDAEAAQETQYF. As DNA, the CDR3 is TGTGCCAGTAGTATAGATGCGGAGGCAGCCCAAGAGACCCAGTACTTC.

The gene calls are TRBV11-3 and TRBJ2-1; 7 bases are shared with TRBD2. This CDR3 is built from 16 residues. V shed 4 bases and J 1 base; nucleotides not matched to a gene: 7. Germline CDR1 SGHNT, CDR2 YENEEA. The CDR3 sequence is CASSSLAAKSYNEQFF. The CDR3 nucleotides read TGTGCCAGCAGCTCCCTAGCGGCAAAATCCTACAATGAGCAGTTCTTC.